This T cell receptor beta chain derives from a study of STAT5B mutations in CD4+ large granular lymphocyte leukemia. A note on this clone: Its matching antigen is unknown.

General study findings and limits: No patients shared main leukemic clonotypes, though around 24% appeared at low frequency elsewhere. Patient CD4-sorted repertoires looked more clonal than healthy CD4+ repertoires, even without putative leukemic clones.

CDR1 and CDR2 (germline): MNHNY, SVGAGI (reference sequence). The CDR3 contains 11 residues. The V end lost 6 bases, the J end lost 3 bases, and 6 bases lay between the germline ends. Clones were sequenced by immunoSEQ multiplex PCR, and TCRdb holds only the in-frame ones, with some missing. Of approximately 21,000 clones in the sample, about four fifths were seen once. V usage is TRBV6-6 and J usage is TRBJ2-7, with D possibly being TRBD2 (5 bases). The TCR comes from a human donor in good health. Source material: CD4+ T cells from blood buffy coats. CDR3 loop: CASSGNYEQYF. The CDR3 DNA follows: TGTGCCAGCAGCGGGAACTACGAGCAGTACTTC.